The entry that follows covers one T cell receptor beta chain sequence. This entry belongs to a study of T cell changes during pregnancy in multiple sclerosis. The repertoire was sequenced with immunoSEQ multiplex PCR; TCRdb's copy has only in-frame clones and lacks some. In the table there are tens of thousands of clones, 80% to 95% of which are singletons. The TCR comes from a female donor with multiple sclerosis, enrolled in a pregnancy study. Sequences were derived from peripheral blood, sampled in the first trimester of pregnancy.

In nucleotides, the CDR3 is TGTGCCAGCAGCGTAGAATCCCGAGGAGAGCAGTACTTC. Translation gives CASSVESRGEQYF. V is TRBV9 and J is TRBJ2-7; D gene ambiguous. The germline CDR1 and CDR2 sequences are SGDLS and YYNGEE. V shed 0 bases and J shed 7 bases, with 11 bases lying between them. The CDR3 sequence is 13 residues long.